This TCR beta chain was sequenced during a study of shared clonotypes between healthy human individuals. A note on this clone: The antigen is not known.

Study-level findings and limits: The study found approximately 5% of naive CD4 clonotypes shared across a few donors.

The assay was immunoSEQ multiplex PCR, and TCRdb's table has in-frame clones only and misses some. This table holds approximately 1.5 million clones, under 99% found once. The V end lost 4 bases, the J end lost 6 bases, and 10 bases lay between the germline ends. Per the germline V gene, CDR1 is SGHKS and CDR2 is YYEKEE (reference sequence). The CDR3 is 13 residues long. V is TRBV5-5 and J is TRBJ1-4; no reliable D call. Sequenced material: naive CD4+ T cells sorted from blood. Subset reported: CD45RA+ positively selected. The receptor comes from a man aged 30 to 45 in good health. Written as DNA, the CDR3 is TGTGCCAGCAGCCCTGCGGCGCATGAAAAACTGTTTTTT. This sequence encodes CASSPAAHEKLFF.